This is a list of T cell receptor beta chains from one sample in a study of T cell repertoires in urothelial bladder cancer. Sequencing used immunoSEQ multiplex PCR; TCRdb keeps in-frame clones, though not all of them. The table shows fewer than 15,000 clones, with around 64% occurring only once. The sample taken for sequencing was tumor-infiltrating cells from bladder cancer. Every receptor here comes from a human donor with urothelial carcinoma. The CDR3 runs from the conserved cysteine through the conserved F or W. Fields, in order: V gene, J gene, CDR3 protein.

>TRBV6-5|TRBJ1-2
CASSYNPDLYGYTF
>TRBV4-2|TRBJ1-6
CASSQEGAGGPYNSPLHF
>TRBV5-1|TRBJ2-7
CASSLASGGAPYEQYF
>TRBV7-7|TRBJ1-1
CASSLVRNTEAFF
>TRBV2|TRBJ2-4
CASMVEAGLNIQYF
>TRBV5-1|TRBJ1-1
CASSSDTEAFF
>TRBV10-3|TRBJ2-5
CAISPRGGRETQYF
>TRBV4-3|TRBJ2-2
CASSPGTDTGELFF
>TRBV5-1|TRBJ1-4
CASSMTGTGTEKLFF
>TRBV19|TRBJ2-5
CASSSRYRETQYF
>TRBV19|TRBJ2-3
CASSVDTRSTDTQYF
>TRBV7-6|TRBJ2-1
CASSSLAGALYNEQFF
>TRBV27|TRBJ1-4
CASSLLTGGEKLFF
>TRBV29-1|TRBJ2-3
CSVRAGGLSVDTQYF
>TRBV6-5|TRBJ2-5
CAIGGLAGETQYF
>TRBV19|TRBJ2-7
CASSMGSRGRREQYF
>TRBV5-1|TRBJ2-7
CASSSGQGQPSNEQYF
>TRBV2|TRBJ2-2
CASSRDRGRNTGELFF
>TRBV4-2|TRBJ1-1
CASSRPDRVDTEAFF
>TRBV7-3|TRBJ2-3
CASSPTDKPTDTQYF
>TRBV7-9|TRBJ2-5
CASSLSLGEETQYF
>TRBV7-7|TRBJ2-1
CASSPGTGRADEQFF
>TRBV7-3|TRBJ2-2
CASSLNGLTGELFF
>TRBV29-1|TRBJ1-1
CSVRPRGGNTEAFF
>TRBV5-1|TRBJ1-1
CASSLAGVGTEAFF
>TRBV19|TRBJ2-7
CASSLGGRGSYEQYF
>TRBV4-1|TRBJ2-5
CASSPLEGSQETQYF
>TRBV19|TRBJ2-6
CASSGLTSGANVLTF
>TRBV19|TRBJ2-2
CASSIDTGFRSTGELFF
>TRBV6-6|TRBJ1-5
CASSDRHSNQPQHF
>TRBV7-9|TRBJ1-2
CASSLARGLAYGYTF
>TRBV7-6|TRBJ2-1
CASSLDRSGGYNEQFF
>TRBV27|TRBJ2-2
CASSFSPRSGELFF
>TRBV5-4|TRBJ2-1
CASSPRLANEQFF
>TRBV5-5|TRBJ2-5
CASSREAPETQYF
>TRBV7-8|TRBJ1-2
CASSLSQGYGYTF
>TRBV11-2|TRBJ2-5
CASSLGLSQQETQYF
>TRBV11-2|TRBJ2-3
CASSLQLTDTQYF
>TRBV9|TRBJ2-3
CASSVGRGGPDTQYF
>TRBV5-5|TRBJ1-5
CASSFWDGGQPQHF
>TRBV5-1|TRBJ2-7
CASSRTGGLSYEQYF
>TRBV5-8|TRBJ2-5
CASSLKGEETQYF
>TRBV4-3|TRBJ2-3
CASSQELAGGTDTQYF
>TRBV7-8|TRBJ1-1
CASSPEEGLNTEAFF
>TRBV5-1|TRBJ2-1
CASSFGEYNEQFF
>TRBV29-1|TRBJ2-7
CSVPSGTGLYEQYF
>TRBV5-4|TRBJ2-5
CASSRRSGSQETQYF
>TRBV30|TRBJ2-5
CAVGGGPETQYF
>TRBV11-1|TRBJ1-4
CASSFRSSQNEKLFF